This TCR beta chain originates from a study of blood T cell repertoires in COVID-19. J was trimmed by 3 bases and V by 4 bases; bases with no gene match: 8. Germline assignment: CDR1 SGDLS and CDR2 YYNGEE. The CDR3 covers 15 residues. How the authors handled the data: For nucleated cells, counts were estimated from reference gene primer amplification. Data came from immunoSEQ multiplex PCR; TCRdb stores just in-frame clones and leaves some out. V and J calls and clone size come straight from that table; D and trimming were deduced from the DNA. Of around 190,000 clones in the sample, 80% were seen once.

This chain uses TRBV9 with TRBJ1-1; 8 positions agree with TRBD1. The sequenced sample was peripheral blood. The clonotype was recovered from a man aged 70-80 years with active or convalescent COVID-19. The CDR3 bases are TGTGCCAGCAGCCCGTACCCGACAGGGGACACTGAAGCTTTCTTT. It yields the protein CASSPYPTGDTEAFF.